These 15 T cell receptor beta chains were sequenced from one sample in a study of spatial heterogeneity in lung cancer. Regarding time point: sample taken at primary tumor resection. TCRdb reanalysed the 5' RACE reads using MiXCR and keeps one entry per CDR3 protein. The sample contains about 78,000 distinct CDR3 sequences, roughly 8% of which appear only once. This specimen consisted of PBMCs, obtained at surgery. The receptor set was obtained from a male donor with early-stage non-small cell lung cancer.

The chain is built from TRBV7-8 and TRBJ1-1; no clear D gene. CDR1 is SGHVS, CDR2 FQNEAQ, per germline. V dropped 2 bases and J dropped 1 base, with 17 bases sitting between them. The CDR3 is 17 residues long. The CDR3 is CASSLRHSGHGNTEAFF. The CDR3 bases are TGTGCCAGCAGCTTAAGGCACTCCGGTCATGGGAACACTGAAGCTTTCTTT. The full variable domain, rest sourced from reference TRBV7-8 and TRBJ1-1, is GAGVSQSPRYKVAKRGQDVALRCDPISGHVSLFWYQQALGQGPEFLTYFQNEAQLDKSGLPSDRFFAERPEGSVSTLKIQRTQQEDSAVYLCASSLRHSGHGNTEAFFGQGTRLTVV.

This clonotype was observed many times. The chain joins TRBV14 to TRBJ1-2, with no clear D. V was clipped by 4 bases and J by 2 bases, with 8 bases between them. Germline V gene data show CDR1 as SGHDN and CDR2 as FVKESK. The CDR3 runs to 13 residues. CDR3 sequence (DNA): TGTGCCAGCAGCCCCACTATGAACTATGGCTACACCTTC. The encoded protein is CASSPTMNYGYTF.

This clonotype has at least ten counts. V gene TRBV10-3 combines with J gene TRBJ1-5, with D possibly TRBD1 on 6 matching bases. Germline V gene lookup returns CDR1 ENHRY and CDR2 SYGVKD. The CDR3 is 13 residues long. Trimming shortened V by 7 bases and J by 0 bases, and 7 bases separated the two germline ends. Written as DNA, the CDR3 is TGTGCCATCACAGGGGATAGCAATCAGCCCCAGCATTTT. This codes for CAITGDSNQPQHF.

This clonotype was counted ten times or more. The gene calls are TRBV5-1 and TRBJ2-3, with TRBD1 identical over 10 bases. The V gene's germline CDR1 is SGHRS and CDR2 YFSETQ. J lost 1 base, V lost 4 bases, and 3 bases had no gene match. The CDR3 extends over 15 amino acids. DNA of the CDR3: TGCGCCAGCAGCCCCGGACAGGGGGGCACAGATACGCAGTATTTT. Protein product: CASSPGQGGTDTQYF.

This clonotype was seen many times. The chain has TRBV13 and TRBJ2-2, with D possibly being TRBD2 (6 bases). Trimming shortened V by 6 bases and J by 1 base, and 18 bases separated the two germline ends. Germline V lookup: CDR1 PRHDT, CDR2 FYEKMQ (reference sequence). The CDR3 runs 17 residues. The CDR3 loop reads CASSPGGLTQNTGELFF. For the CDR3, the DNA is TGTGCCAGCAGTCCAGGCGGACTAACCCAGAACACCGGGGAGCTGTTTTTT.

This clonotype has just a few counts. The chain carries TRBV27 and TRBJ2-7; either TRBD1 or TRBD2 may fit D (5 bases each). Germline assignment: CDR1 MNHEY and CDR2 SMNVEV (reference sequence). V was cut by 5 bases and J by 0 bases, with 17 bases left in between. CDR3 length: 16 residues. DNA for the CDR3: TGTGCCAGCAGTGCCAGCGTGGGACCTTACTCCTACGAGCAGTACTTC. Protein sequence: CASSASVGPYSYEQYF.

This clonotype was counted ten times or more. The genes are TRBV5-6 and TRBJ2-7, with TRBD1 matching over 7 bases. The ends lost 0 bases at V and 3 bases at J; junction bases unmatched: 3. This CDR3 has 14 amino acids. Per the germline V gene, CDR1 is SGHDT and CDR2 is YYEEEE. In DNA form, the CDR3 reads TGTGCCAGCAGCTTGGGTGACAGGGTCTACGAGCAGTACTTC. Protein: CASSLGDRVYEQYF.

This clonotype was found many times. The V gene is TRBV5-1, the J gene TRBJ1-5, with TRBD1 matching over 9 bases. Germline CDR1 is SGHRS and CDR2 is YFSETQ. The CDR3 runs 15 residues. The V and J ends lost 4 bases and 4 bases, in that order; junction bases with no gene match: 6. CDR3 protein: CASSRTGDENQPQHF. CDR3 DNA sequence: TGCGCCAGCAGCCGGACAGGGGATGAGAATCAGCCCCAGCATTTT.

The J gene is TRBJ1-5, the V gene TRBV6-6; maybe TRBD1 (5 bases). This CDR3 comprises 19 residues. The V gene's germline CDR1 is MNHNY and CDR2 SVGAGI (reference sequence). V dropped 0 bases and J dropped 0 bases, with 18 bases sitting between them. The CDR3 here is CASSYSRGLRVYSNQPQHF. In DNA, the CDR3 is TGTGCCAGCAGTTACTCTCGGGGCCTCAGAGTTTATAGCAATCAGCCCCAGCATTTT.

Remarks on this clonotype: At one boundary the junction diverges from the germline segment, which might be a read error. The V and J genes are TRBV7-9 and TRBJ2-1; 10 bases match TRBD2. This CDR3 has 15 residues. Germline CDR1 is SEHNR and CDR2 is FQNEAQ (reference sequence). The CDR3 protein is CASSRAASGRNEQFF. CDR3 in DNA: TGTGCTAGCAGCAGAGCGGCTAGCGGGAGAAATGAGCAGTTCTTC.

This chain connects TRBV4-2 to TRBJ2-3; 11 bases agree with TRBD2. Germline CDR1 is LGHNA and CDR2 is YNFKEQ. V shed 4 bases, J shed 1 base, and the junction held 7 bases outside the gene matches. This CDR3 region has 17 residues. The CDR3 DNA is TGTGCCAGCAGCCCACAAGGGACTAGCGGCCGCACAGATACGCAGTATTTT. Protein sequence: CASSPQGTSGRTDTQYF.

The J gene is TRBJ2-3, the V gene TRBV23-1; D is possibly TRBD2 (5 bases). TRBV23-1 is given ORF status, its function remaining uncertain. CDR3 length equals 13 residues. Trimming took 8 bases from V and 6 from J, leaving 15 bases between them. The CDR3 loop is CASSPEGTDTQYF. In DNA, the CDR3 is TGCGCCAGCTCCCCCGAGGGAACGGATACGCAGTATTTT.

This clonotype has only a few counts. The chain employs TRBV7-2 and TRBJ1-2, with unresolved D. The CDR3 consists of 15 residues. Looked up from germline, CDR1 is SGHTA and CDR2 is FQGNSA. The V end was cut by 2 bases, the J end by 10 bases, with 20 bases between. This CDR3 reads CASSLSPGLTGFYTF. As DNA, the CDR3 is TGTGCCAGCAGCTTATCCCCGGGCCTCACTGGATTCTACACCTTC.

There are a few counts of this clonotype. The chain carries TRBV19 and TRBJ2-5; perhaps D is TRBD1 or TRBD2 (5 bases each). This CDR3 is 15 amino acids long. Trimming took off 6 bases at V and 5 bases at J, with 19 bases between the two ends. Germline loops: CDR1 LNHDA, CDR2 SQIVND (reference sequence). The CDR3 sequence: CASSPGTAEWETQYF. Here the CDR3 DNA reads TGTGCCAGTAGCCCCGGGACCGCCGAGTGGGAGACCCAGTACTTC.

This clonotype was detected ten times or more. The chain carries TRBV5-1 and TRBJ2-1; TRBD2 matches 8 bases. Germline V CDR1 and CDR2: SGHRS, YFSETQ. Trimming took 4 bases from V and 4 from J; bases not matched to a gene: 7. This CDR3 region has 15 residues. CDR3 bases: TGCGCCAGCAGCGTGGGGGCTAGCGGGTACAATGAGCAGTTCTTC. Translation: CASSVGASGYNEQFF. The complete variable domain, with remaining parts taken from reference TRBV5-1 and TRBJ2-1, reads KAGVTQTPRYLIKTRGQQVTLSCSPISGHRSVSWYQQTPGQGLQFLFEYFSETQRNKGNFPGRFSGRQFSNSRSEMNVSTLELGDSALYLCASSVGASGYNEQFFGPGTRLTVL.